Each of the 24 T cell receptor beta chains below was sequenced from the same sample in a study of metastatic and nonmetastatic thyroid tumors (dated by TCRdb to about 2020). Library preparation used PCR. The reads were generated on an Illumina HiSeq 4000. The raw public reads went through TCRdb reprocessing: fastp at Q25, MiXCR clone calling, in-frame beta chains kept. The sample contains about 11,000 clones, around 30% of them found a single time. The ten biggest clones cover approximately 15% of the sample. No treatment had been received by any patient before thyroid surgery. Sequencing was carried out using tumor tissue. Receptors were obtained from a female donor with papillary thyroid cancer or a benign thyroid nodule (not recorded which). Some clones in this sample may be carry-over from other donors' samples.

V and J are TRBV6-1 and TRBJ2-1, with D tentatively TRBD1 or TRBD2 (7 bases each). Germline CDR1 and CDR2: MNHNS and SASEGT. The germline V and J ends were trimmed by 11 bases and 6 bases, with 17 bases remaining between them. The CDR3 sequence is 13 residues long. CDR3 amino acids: CAAGGTEGNEQFF. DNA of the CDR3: TGTGCCGCCGGGGGGACAGAGGGCAATGAGCAGTTCTTC.

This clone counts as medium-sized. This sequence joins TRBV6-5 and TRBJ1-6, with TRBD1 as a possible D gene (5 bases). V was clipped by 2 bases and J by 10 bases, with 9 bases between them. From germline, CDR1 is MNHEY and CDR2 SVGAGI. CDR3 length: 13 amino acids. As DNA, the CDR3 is TGTGCCAGCAGTTACCAGGGAGGGTCACCCCTCCACTTT. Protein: CASSYQGGSPLHF.

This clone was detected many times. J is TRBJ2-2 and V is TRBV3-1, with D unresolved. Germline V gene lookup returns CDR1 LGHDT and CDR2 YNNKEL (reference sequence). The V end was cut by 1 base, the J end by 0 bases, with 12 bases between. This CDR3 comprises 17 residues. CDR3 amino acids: CASSQALVRSNTGELFF. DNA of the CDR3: TGTGCCAGCAGCCAAGCGCTAGTCCGATCGAACACCGGGGAGCTGTTTTTT. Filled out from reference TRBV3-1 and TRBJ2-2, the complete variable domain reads DTAVSQTPKYLVTQMGNDKSIKCEQNLGHDTMYWYKQDSKKFLKIMFSYNNKELIINETVPNRFSPKSPDKAHLNLHINSLELGDSAVYFCASSQALVRSNTGELFFGEGSRLTVL.

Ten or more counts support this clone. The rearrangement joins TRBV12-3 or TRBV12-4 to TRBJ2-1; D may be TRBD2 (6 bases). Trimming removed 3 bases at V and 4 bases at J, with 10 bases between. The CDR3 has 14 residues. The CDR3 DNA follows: TGTGCCAGCAGTTTGACTAGTGGTTACAATGAGCAGTTCTTC. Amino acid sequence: CASSLTSGYNEQFF.

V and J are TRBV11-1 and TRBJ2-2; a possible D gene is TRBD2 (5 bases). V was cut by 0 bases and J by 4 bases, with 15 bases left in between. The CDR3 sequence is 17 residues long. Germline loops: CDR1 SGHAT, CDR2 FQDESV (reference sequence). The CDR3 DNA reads TGTGCCAGCAGCTTAGCCGTTGGCGGAGGAGGCACCGGGGAGCTGTTTTTT. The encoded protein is CASSLAVGGGGTGELFF.

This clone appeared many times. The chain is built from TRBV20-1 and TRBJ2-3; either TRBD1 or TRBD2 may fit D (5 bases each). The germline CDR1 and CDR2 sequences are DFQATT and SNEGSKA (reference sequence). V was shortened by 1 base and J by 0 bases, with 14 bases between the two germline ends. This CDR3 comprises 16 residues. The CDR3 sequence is CSARAMGVASTDTQYF. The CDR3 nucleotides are TGCAGTGCTAGAGCGATGGGGGTTGCTAGCACAGATACGCAGTATTTT.

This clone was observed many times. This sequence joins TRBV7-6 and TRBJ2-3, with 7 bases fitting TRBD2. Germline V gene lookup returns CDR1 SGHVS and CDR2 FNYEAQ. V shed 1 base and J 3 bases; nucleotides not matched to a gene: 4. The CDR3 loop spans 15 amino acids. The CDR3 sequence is CASSLGGGGTDTQYF. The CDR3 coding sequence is TGTGCCAGCAGCTTAGGGGGCGGGGGAACAGATACGCAGTATTTT.

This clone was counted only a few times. The CDR3 bases are TGTGCCAGCAGTACACAGGGTGCGTTTGGATACACCTTC. Translation: CASSTQGAFGYTF. The rearrangement uses TRBV27 and TRBJ1-2, with D possibly matching TRBD1 (6 bases). Trimming shortened V by 5 bases and J by 11 bases, and 18 bases separated the two germline ends. This CDR3 contains 13 residues. The germline CDR1 and CDR2 sequences are MNHEY and SMNVEV (reference sequence).

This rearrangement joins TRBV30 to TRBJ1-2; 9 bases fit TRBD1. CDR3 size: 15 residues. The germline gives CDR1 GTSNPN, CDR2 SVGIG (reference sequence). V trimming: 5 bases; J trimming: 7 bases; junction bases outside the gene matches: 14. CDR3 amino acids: CAWGRRGQGVFGYTF. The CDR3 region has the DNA TGTGCCTGGGGGAGGAGGGGACAGGGTGTATTTGGCTACACCTTC.

The CDR3 region is CSARGSYSDTQYF. CDR3 nucleotides: TGCAGTGCTAGAGGTTCCTACTCAGATACGCAGTATTTT. The chain couples TRBV20-1 to TRBJ2-3; D unclear. The V gene's germline CDR1 is DFQATT and CDR2 SNEGSKA (reference sequence). Trimming took 1 base from V and 4 from J, leaving 9 bases between them. This CDR3 contains 13 residues.

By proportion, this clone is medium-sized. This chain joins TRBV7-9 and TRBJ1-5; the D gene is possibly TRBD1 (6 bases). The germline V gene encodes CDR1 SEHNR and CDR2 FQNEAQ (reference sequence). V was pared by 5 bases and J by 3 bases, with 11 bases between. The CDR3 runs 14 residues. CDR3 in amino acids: CASSEQGTNQPQHF. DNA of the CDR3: TGTGCCAGCAGCGAACAGGGTACCAATCAGCCCCAGCATTTT.

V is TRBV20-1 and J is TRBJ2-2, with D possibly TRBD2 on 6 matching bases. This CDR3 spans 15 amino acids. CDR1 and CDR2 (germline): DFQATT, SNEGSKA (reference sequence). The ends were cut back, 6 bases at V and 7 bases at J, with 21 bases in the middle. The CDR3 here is CSARRIGGIGGELFF. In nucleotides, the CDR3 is TGCAGTGCCAGAAGGATAGGCGGGATTGGCGGGGAGCTGTTTTTT.

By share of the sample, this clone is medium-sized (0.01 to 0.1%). The CDR3 DNA follows: TGTGCCACCAGTGGCGAAGCAGGGAGCTCCTACAATGAGCAGTTCTTC. Protein product: CATSGEAGSSYNEQFF. The chain employs TRBV24-1 and TRBJ2-1; D tentatively fits TRBD1 or TRBD2 (5 bases each). This CDR3 has 16 residues. V dropped 5 bases and J dropped 0 bases, with 13 bases sitting between them. The germline gives CDR1 KGHDR, CDR2 SFDVKD.

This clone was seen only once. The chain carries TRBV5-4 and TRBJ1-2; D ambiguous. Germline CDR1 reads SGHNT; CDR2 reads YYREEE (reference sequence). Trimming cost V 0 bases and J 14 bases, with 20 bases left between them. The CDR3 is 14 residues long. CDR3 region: CASSLVGGQIPATF. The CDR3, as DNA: TGTGCCAGCAGCTTGGTGGGAGGGCAAATCCCCGCAACCTTC.

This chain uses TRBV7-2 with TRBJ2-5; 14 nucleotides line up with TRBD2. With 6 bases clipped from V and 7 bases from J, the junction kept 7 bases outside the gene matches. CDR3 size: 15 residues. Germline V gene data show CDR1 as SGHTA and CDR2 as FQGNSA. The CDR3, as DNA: TGTGCCAGCAGTTTGACTAGCGGGGGGGCGGGGACCCAGTACTTC. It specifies CASSLTSGGAGTQYF.

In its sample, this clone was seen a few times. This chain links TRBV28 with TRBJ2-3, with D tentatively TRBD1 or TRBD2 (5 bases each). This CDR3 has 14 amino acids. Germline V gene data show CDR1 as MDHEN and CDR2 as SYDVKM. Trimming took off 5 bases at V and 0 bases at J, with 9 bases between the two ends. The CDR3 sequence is CASSRGGSTDTQYF. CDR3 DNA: TGTGCCAGCAGTCGGGGCGGGAGCACAGATACGCAGTATTTT. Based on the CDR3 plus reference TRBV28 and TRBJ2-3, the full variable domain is DVKVTQSSRYLVKRTGEKVFLECVQDMDHENMFWYRQDPGLGLRLIYFSYDVKMKEKGDIPEGYSVSREKKERFSLILESASTNQTSMYLCASSRGGSTDTQYFGPGTRLTVL.

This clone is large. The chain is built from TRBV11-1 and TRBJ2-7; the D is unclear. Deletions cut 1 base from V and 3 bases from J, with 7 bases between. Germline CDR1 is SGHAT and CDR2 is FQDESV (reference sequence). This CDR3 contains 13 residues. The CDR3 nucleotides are TGTGCCAGCAGCTTAGAGGCAGGCTACGAGCAGTACTTC. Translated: CASSLEAGYEQYF.

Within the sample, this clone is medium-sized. The CDR3 spells CSARDIGDRGYYGYTF. The CDR3 DNA reads TGCAGTGCTAGAGATATTGGTGACAGGGGCTACTATGGCTACACCTTC. V usage is TRBV20-1 and J usage is TRBJ1-2; 8 nucleotides agree with TRBD1. Looked up from germline, CDR1 is DFQATT and CDR2 is SNEGSKA (reference sequence). This CDR3 has 16 amino acids. Germline trimming cut 0 bases from V and 3 bases from J; bases unmatched to any gene: 9.

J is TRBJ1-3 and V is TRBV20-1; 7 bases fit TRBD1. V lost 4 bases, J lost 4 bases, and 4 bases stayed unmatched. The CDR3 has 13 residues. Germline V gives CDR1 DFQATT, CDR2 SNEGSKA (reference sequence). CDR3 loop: CSATRGVGNTIYF. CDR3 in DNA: TGCAGTGCTACCAGGGGGGTCGGAAACACCATATATTTT.

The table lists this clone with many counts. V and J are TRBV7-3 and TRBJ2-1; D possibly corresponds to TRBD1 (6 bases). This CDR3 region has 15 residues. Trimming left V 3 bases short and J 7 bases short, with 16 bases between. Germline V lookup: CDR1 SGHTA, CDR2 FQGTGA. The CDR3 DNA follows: TGTGCCAGCAGCTTTAGGCAGGGGTTAAGAAATGAGCAGTTCTTC. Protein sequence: CASSFRQGLRNEQFF.

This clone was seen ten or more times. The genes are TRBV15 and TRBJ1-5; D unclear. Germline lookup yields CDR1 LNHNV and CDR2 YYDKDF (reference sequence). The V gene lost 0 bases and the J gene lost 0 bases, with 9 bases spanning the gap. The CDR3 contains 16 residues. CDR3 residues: CATSRDLSNSNQPQHF. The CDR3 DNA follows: TGTGCCACCAGCAGAGATCTAAGCAATAGCAATCAGCCCCAGCATTTT.

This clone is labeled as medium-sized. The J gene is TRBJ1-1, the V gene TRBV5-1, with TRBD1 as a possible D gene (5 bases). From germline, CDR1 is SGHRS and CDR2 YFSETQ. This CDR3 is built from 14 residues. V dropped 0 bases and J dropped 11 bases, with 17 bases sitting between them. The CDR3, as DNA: TGCGCCAGCAGCTTGGATTTATCAGGGCTTCGGGCTTTCTTT. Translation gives CASSLDLSGLRAFF.

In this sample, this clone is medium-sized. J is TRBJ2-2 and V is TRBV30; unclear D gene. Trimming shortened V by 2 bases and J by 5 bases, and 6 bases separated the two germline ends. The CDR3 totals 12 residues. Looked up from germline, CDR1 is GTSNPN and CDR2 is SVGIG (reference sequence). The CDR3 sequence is CAWSSETGELFF. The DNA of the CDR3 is TGTGCCTGGAGTTCAGAGACCGGGGAGCTGTTTTTT.

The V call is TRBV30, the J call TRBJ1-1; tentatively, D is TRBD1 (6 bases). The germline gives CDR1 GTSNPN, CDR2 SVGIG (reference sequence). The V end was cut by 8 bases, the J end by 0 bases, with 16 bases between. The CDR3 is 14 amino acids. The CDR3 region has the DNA TGTGCCCGAACAGGGAACCAACTGAACACTGAAGCTTTCTTT. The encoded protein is CARTGNQLNTEAFF.